One sample yielded the 20 T cell receptor beta chains listed below, sequenced in a study of T-cell memory formation after mild COVID-19. TCRdb re-called the 5' RACE reads with MiXCR, one entry per CDR3 protein. The table lists 470,000 or so distinct CDR3 sequences, around 19% of them singletons. The specimen was PBMCs or a T cell subset sorted from them (not recorded which). Every receptor here comes from an adult woman who had mild COVID-19 (a few samples of this study predate the infection). Cell type and time point are not known.

This clonotype was recorded a few times. Germline and junction disagree at one end, which may indicate a read error. The chain combines TRBV19 with TRBJ1-1; TRBD1 is a possible D gene (5 bases). The CDR3 spans 12 residues. The V gene's germline CDR1 is LNHDA and CDR2 SQIVND (reference sequence). CDR3 region: CASEDTYTGAFF. In DNA, the CDR3 is TGTGCCAGCGAGGACACGTACACTGGAGCTTTCTTT.

The table lists this clonotype with many counts. CDR3: CASSQSGMEGNEQFF. The CDR3 coding sequence is TGCGCCAGCAGCCAGTCCGGGATGGAGGGAAATGAGCAGTTCTTC. This rearrangement joins TRBV4-3 to TRBJ2-1, with a weak D call TRBD2 (6 bases). Germline values: CDR1 LGHNA, CDR2 YSLEER. V lost 3 bases, J lost 7 bases, and 16 bases lay in between. This CDR3 region has 15 residues.

There are a few counts of this clonotype. The rearrangement links TRBV29-1 to TRBJ1-5, with a possible D match to TRBD1 (5 bases). CDR3 size: 12 residues. The germline V and J ends were trimmed by 5 bases and 4 bases, with 9 bases remaining between them. Germline-derived CDR1 and CDR2 are SQVTM and ANQGSEA. The CDR3 is CSVKGANQPQHF. For the CDR3, the DNA is TGCAGCGTTAAAGGGGCTAATCAGCCCCAGCATTTT.

This chain links TRBV7-8 with TRBJ2-7; TRBD1 aligns across 8 bases. The CDR3 extends over 16 amino acids. V dropped 4 bases and J dropped 2; count of bases not matched to a gene: 10. The germline V gene encodes CDR1 SGHVS and CDR2 FQNEAQ. In DNA form, the CDR3 reads TGTGCCAGCAGCTCCCCGATGGACAGGGACACCTACGAGCAGTACTTC. Protein: CASSSPMDRDTYEQYF.

This clonotype was observed a handful of times. The chain uses TRBV2 and TRBJ1-1; D is ambiguous. Germline V gives CDR1 SNHLY, CDR2 FYNNEI. V lost 6 bases and J 11 bases, leaving 4 bases between the germline ends. The CDR3 totals 8 residues. The CDR3 DNA is TGTGCCAGCAGCTCGGCTTTCTTT. Its protein is CASSSAFF.

This clonotype was counted between two and nine times. The chain recombines TRBV25-1 with TRBJ2-4; a possible D gene is TRBD2 (5 bases). Germline V gene sequence: CDR1 MGHDK, CDR2 SYGVNS. The CDR3 covers 17 residues. The V gene lost 1 base and the J gene lost 0 bases, with 13 bases spanning the gap. The CDR3 region has the DNA TGTGCCAGCAGTGAATGGACTTCCTCCCTAGCCAAAAACATTCAGTACTTC. Its protein is CASSEWTSSLAKNIQYF.

This clonotype was found a few times. The genes are TRBV7-9 and TRBJ1-1; the D gene is possibly TRBD1 (5 bases). Trimming removed 0 bases from V and 4 bases from J, with 21 bases in between. Germline-derived CDR1 and CDR2 are SEHNR and FQNEAQ (reference sequence). The CDR3 runs to 18 residues. CDR3 coding DNA: TGTGCCAGCAGCTTAGCGCTGGCGGGGGTCAGGATGACCACTGAAGCTTTCTTT. It yields the protein CASSLALAGVRMTTEAFF.

The sample holds one count of this clonotype. The chain recombines TRBV9 with TRBJ1-5; 9 nucleotides agree with TRBD1. The CDR3 is 15 residues long. After removal of 4 bases from V and 5 bases from J, the junction contained 7 bases not matched to a gene. Germline V gives CDR1 SGDLS, CDR2 YYNGEE. CDR3 bases: TGTGCCAGCAGCCCGGGACAGGGTGACCATCAGCCCCAGCATTTT. This translates into CASSPGQGDHQPQHF.

This clonotype was picked up a small number of times. The J gene is TRBJ2-1, the V gene TRBV12-3 or TRBV12-4; D might be TRBD1 or TRBD2, each matching 5 bases. This CDR3 contains 15 residues. The germline V and J ends were trimmed by 9 bases and 1 base, with 16 bases remaining between them. The CDR3 DNA reads as TGTGCCAGTTCCAACTCCGGGACGTCCTACAATGAGCAGTTCTTC. This codes for CASSNSGTSYNEQFF.

This clonotype was seen a few times. The chain has TRBV7-2 and TRBJ2-3; D unclear. The CDR3 consists of 16 residues. Germline-derived CDR1 and CDR2 are SGHTA and FQGNSA. V was trimmed by 4 bases and J by 2 bases, leaving 16 bases between them. CDR3 nucleotides: TGTGCCAGCAGCTCCCGTAAGGCTGGAGACACAGATACGCAGTATTTT. It is translated as CASSSRKAGDTDTQYF.

This chain connects TRBV3-1 to TRBJ1-2; 11 positions match TRBD1. Germline-derived CDR1 and CDR2 are LGHDT and YNNKEL (reference sequence). Trimming cost V 4 bases and J 7 bases; bases outside gene matches: 17. This CDR3 has 18 residues. For the CDR3, the DNA is TGTGCCAGCAGCCTTTCTACCTCCGGTGGACAGGGGGCCCTTGGCTACACCTTC. It translates to CASSLSTSGGQGALGYTF.

The sample holds a few counts of this clonotype. The CDR3: CASSLNANTEAFF. The CDR3 bases are TGTGCCAGCAGCTTAAACGCGAACACTGAAGCTTTCTTT. The V and J genes are TRBV7-3 and TRBJ1-1; no clear D gene. Germline-derived CDR1 and CDR2 are SGHTA and FQGTGA. The CDR3 consists of 13 residues. The V and J ends lost 1 base and 1 base respectively, with 4 bases between them. The whole variable domain, filled in from reference TRBV7-3 and TRBJ1-1, reads GAGVSQTPSNKVTEKGKYVELRCDPISGHTALYWYRQSLGQGPEFLIYFQGTGAADDSGLPNDRFFAVRPEGSVSTLKIQRTERGDSAVYLCASSLNANTEAFFGQGTRLTVV.

J is TRBJ2-7 and V is TRBV13; 9 bases fit TRBD1. V dropped 4 bases and J dropped 5; count of bases not matched to a gene: 3. The germline CDR1 and CDR2 sequences are PRHDT and FYEKMQ (reference sequence). There are 13 residues in the CDR3. The CDR3 sequence: CASSSGQGNEQYF. The CDR3, as DNA: TGTGCCAGCAGCTCAGGACAGGGGAACGAGCAGTACTTC. Full variable domain (outside the CDR3, taken from reference TRBV13 and TRBJ2-7): AAGVIQSPRHLIKEKRETATLKCYPIPRHDTVYWYQQGPGQDPQFLISFYEKMQSDKGSIPDRFSAQQFSDYHSELNMSSLELGDSALYFCASSSGQGNEQYFGPGTRLTVT.

V gene TRBV7-9 combines with J gene TRBJ2-6, with D possibly TRBD2 on 5 matching bases. The CDR3 sequence is 16 residues long. V lost 3 bases to trimming and J lost 0 bases, with 9 bases between them. Germline CDR1 reads SEHNR; CDR2 reads FQNEAQ (reference sequence). The CDR3 nucleotides read TGTGCCAGCAGCTTGAGGGAGAGCTCTGGGGCCAACGTCCTGACTTTC. Its protein product is CASSLRESSGANVLTF.

The genes are TRBV25-1 and TRBJ2-5; 9 bases match TRBD2. Germline V gene sequence: CDR1 MGHDK, CDR2 SYGVNS. Trimming took 3 bases from V and 3 from J; bases not matched to a gene: 11. The CDR3 contains 17 residues. The CDR3 DNA reads TGTGCCAGCAGTGAGACAGGGACTAGCCGATATAAAGAGACCCAGTACTTC. This gives the protein CASSETGTSRYKETQYF.

The V and J genes are TRBV5-5 and TRBJ2-5; D remains unclear. This CDR3 comprises 11 residues. Germline CDR1 SGHKS, CDR2 YYEKEE (reference sequence). V lost 4 bases and J 7 bases, leaving 8 bases between the germline ends. The CDR3 spells CASSPGLTQYF. CDR3 bases: TGTGCCAGCAGCCCTGGATTGACCCAGTACTTC.

This clonotype appeared a few times. V is TRBV5-1 and J is TRBJ2-1; 9 bases line up with TRBD2. V dropped 0 bases and J dropped 5; count of bases not matched to a gene: 3. The CDR3 totals 15 residues. CDR1 and CDR2 from the germline V gene are SGHRS and YFSETQ. The CDR3 region is CASSLGLADNNEQFF. The CDR3 DNA reads as TGCGCCAGCAGCTTGGGACTAGCGGACAACAATGAGCAGTTCTTC. Filled out from reference TRBV5-1 and TRBJ2-1, the complete variable domain reads KAGVTQTPRYLIKTRGQQVTLSCSPISGHRSVSWYQQTPGQGLQFLFEYFSETQRNKGNFPGRFSGRQFSNSRSEMNVSTLELGDSALYLCASSLGLADNNEQFFGPGTRLTVL.

This clonotype has just a few counts. V and J are TRBV5-1 and TRBJ2-2; TRBD2 agrees at 13 bases. Germline loops: CDR1 SGHRS, CDR2 YFSETQ. Unmatched junction bases numbered 15, after V lost 3 bases and J lost 7 bases. CDR3 size: 19 residues. CDR3 sequence: CASSSGLAGATLKGGELFF. The CDR3 nucleotides are TGCGCCAGCAGCTCAGGACTAGCGGGGGCCACCTTAAAAGGCGGGGAGCTGTTTTTT.

A few counts support this clonotype. This sequence joins TRBV24-1 and TRBJ2-2; D not certain. The CDR3 spans 12 residues. Trimming left V 7 bases short and J 8 bases short, with 10 bases between. Germline V gene data show CDR1 as KGHDR and CDR2 as SFDVKD. The CDR3 region has the DNA TGTGCCACCAGCAGATGGGGAGGGGAGCTGTTTTTT. This codes for CATSRWGGELFF.

In nucleotides, the CDR3 is TGTGCCAGCAGCGTTCGACAGGGCCCCACTGAAGCTTTCTTT. It is translated as CASSVRQGPTEAFF. V is TRBV7-8 and J is TRBJ1-1; TRBD1 matches 7 bases. V lost 5 bases and J lost 4; bases outside the gene matches: 7. Germline V gene lookup returns CDR1 SGHVS and CDR2 FQNEAQ. This CDR3 is built from 14 residues.